One and the same sample provided the 5 T cell receptor beta chains below, sequenced in a study of T cell changes during pregnancy in multiple sclerosis. The data were produced by immunoSEQ multiplex PCR, yet TCRdb's version contains in-frame clones alone and is incomplete. There are tens of thousands of clones in the sample; 92% occur only once, and about 4.9% lies in the top ten. The sequencing used peripheral blood, collected in the first trimester of pregnancy. These receptors were collected from a female donor in good health, enrolled as a control in a pregnancy study.

In its sample, this clone was seen once. V is TRBV11-2 and J is TRBJ2-5; 7 nucleotides agree with TRBD2. The CDR3 runs 15 residues. Germline V gene data show CDR1 as SGHAT and CDR2 as FQNNGV. V dropped 3 bases and J dropped 2; count of bases not matched to a gene: 6. CDR3 loop: CASSFWGRAQETQYF. CDR3 in DNA: TGTGCCAGCAGCTTCTGGGGGAGGGCACAAGAGACCCAGTACTTC.

This clone was detected a few times. The chain recombines TRBV7-9 with TRBJ2-7, with D perhaps TRBD1 (7 bases). The CDR3 covers 14 residues. The germline V gene has CDR1 SEHNR and CDR2 FQNEAQ (reference sequence). V gave up 10 bases and J gave up 7 bases, with 23 bases separating them. The CDR3: CAIRRGTATGEQYF. The CDR3 DNA sequence: TGTGCCATCCGCCGGGGGACAGCAACTGGGGAGCAGTACTTC.

CDR3 coding DNA: TGTGCCAGTACCCGACAGGGCCCCGGGGAGCTGTTTTTT. Translating gives CASTRQGPGELFF. V gene TRBV19 combines with J gene TRBJ2-2, with 7 bases identical to TRBD1. Germline V gene sequence: CDR1 LNHDA, CDR2 SQIVND (reference sequence). CDR3 size: 13 residues. J lost 6 bases, V lost 7 bases, and 5 bases had no gene match.

The rearrangement uses TRBV18 and TRBJ2-7; 7 bases align to TRBD2. Per germline, CDR1 KGHSH and CDR2 LQKENI. Losses at the gene ends were 2 bases for V and 5 bases for J; bases not matched to a gene: 9. This CDR3 region has 15 residues. The CDR3 sequence is CASSPVWSGDHEQYF. In DNA, the CDR3 is TGTGCCAGCTCACCAGTTTGGAGCGGGGACCACGAGCAGTACTTC.

This clone has just a few counts. The CDR3 spells CASSPAEGQPQHF. CDR3 sequence (DNA): TGTGCCAGCTCCCCTGCGGAGGGTCAGCCCCAGCATTTT. The rearrangement links TRBV6-6 to TRBJ1-5; D ambiguous. This CDR3 is 13 amino acids long. Germline V CDR1 and CDR2: MNHNY, SVGAGI (reference sequence). Trimming took 8 bases from V and 6 from J, leaving 14 bases between them.